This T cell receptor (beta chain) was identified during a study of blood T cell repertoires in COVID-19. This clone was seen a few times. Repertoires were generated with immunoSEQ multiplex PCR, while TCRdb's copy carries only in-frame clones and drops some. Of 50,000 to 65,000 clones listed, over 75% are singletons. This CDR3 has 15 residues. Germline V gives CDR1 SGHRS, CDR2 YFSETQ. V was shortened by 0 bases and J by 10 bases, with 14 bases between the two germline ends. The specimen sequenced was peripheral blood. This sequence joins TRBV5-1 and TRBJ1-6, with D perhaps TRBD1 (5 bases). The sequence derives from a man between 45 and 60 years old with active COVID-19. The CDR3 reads CASSLVFREGSPLHF. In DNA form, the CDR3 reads TGCGCCAGCAGCTTGGTGTTCAGGGAGGGATCACCCCTCCACTTT.